These 8 T cell receptor beta chains were sequenced from one sample in a study of naive and memory T cell subsets. Two oligonucleotides, mixed equimolar, formed the beta constant-region primer covering TRBC1 and TRBC2. TCRdb itself ran the UMI-ligation and nested PCR reads through MiXCR, one entry per CDR3 protein. The profile shows some 36,000 distinct CDR3 sequences, roughly 13% of them singletons. The sequencing input was effector memory CD4+ T cells from blood. Subset in this sample: effector memory, CD45RA- CD27-. These receptors were taken from a human donor in good health.

This clonotype has just a few counts. The genes are TRBV9 and TRBJ1-5; D not certain. The ends were cut back, 0 bases at V and 3 bases at J, with 10 bases in the middle. Germline V CDR1 and CDR2: SGDLS, YYNGEE. This CDR3 is 15 amino acids long. CDR3: CASSVAATTNQPQHF. CDR3 nucleotide sequence: TGTGCCAGCAGCGTAGCCGCGACAACCAATCAGCCCCAGCATTTT.

This clonotype appeared a few times. The chain recombines TRBV7-2 with TRBJ1-1; possible D gene TRBD1, 5 bases. The CDR3 is made up of 15 amino acids. V was trimmed by 1 base and J by 0 bases, leaving 9 bases between them. Per the germline V gene, CDR1 is SGHTA and CDR2 is FQGNSA. The CDR3 nucleotides are TGTGCCAGCAGCTTAGGGGGGGGTATGAACACTGAAGCTTTCTTT. Its translation: CASSLGGGMNTEAFF. The full variable domain, completed using reference TRBV7-2 and TRBJ1-1, is GAGVSQSPSNKVTEKGKDVELRCDPISGHTALYWYRQSLGQGLEFLIYFQGNSAPDKSGLPSDRFSAERTGGSVSTLTIQRTQQEDSAVYLCASSLGGGMNTEAFFGQGTRLTVV.

The chain links TRBV5-4 to TRBJ2-4; 13 bases match TRBD2. CDR1 and CDR2 (germline): SGHNT, YYREEE (reference sequence). V gave up 3 bases and J gave up 7 bases; unmatched junction bases: 7. CDR3 length: 16 amino acids. CDR3 nucleotides: TGTGCCAGCAGCTCACGACTAGCGGGAGGATTGAACATTCAGTACTTC. Translated: CASSSRLAGGLNIQYF.

This clonotype appeared a few times. V usage is TRBV6-2 or TRBV6-3 and J usage is TRBJ1-2; D uncertain. The CDR3 totals 14 residues. Trimming stripped 4 bases from V and 2 bases from J, with 11 bases between. Germline V lookup: CDR1 MNHEY, CDR2 SVGEGT. CDR3 amino acids: CASSWPGLNYGYTF. DNA of the CDR3: TGTGCCAGCAGTTGGCCAGGACTGAACTATGGCTACACCTTC.

This clonotype has at least ten counts. The CDR3 DNA reads as TGTGCCAGCAGTAGGGACAGGGGGGATCAGCCCCAGCATTTT. Residues: CASSRDRGDQPQHF. The rearrangement uses TRBV6-5 and TRBJ1-5; 11 bases line up with TRBD1. V shed 5 bases and J 5 bases; nucleotides not matched to a gene: 2. The CDR3 consists of 14 residues. Looked up from germline, CDR1 is MNHEY and CDR2 is SVGAGI.

The rearrangement uses TRBV6-5 and TRBJ2-7, with TRBD2 identical over 10 bases. V lost 4 bases and J lost 2; bases outside the gene matches: 5. The CDR3 is 15 residues long. Germline V lookup: CDR1 MNHEY, CDR2 SVGAGI. The CDR3 DNA is TGTGCCAGCAGTTTTTCTAGCGGGGGCGCCTACGAGCAGTACTTC. This encodes CASSFSSGGAYEQYF.

The V call is TRBV28, the J call TRBJ1-6; D uncertain. The germline gives CDR1 MDHEN, CDR2 SYDVKM. Trimming shortened V by 8 bases and J by 5 bases, and 10 bases separated the two germline ends. This CDR3 has 13 amino acids. In nucleotides, the CDR3 is TGTGCCAGCCTTAAAGATGATAATTCACCCCTCCACTTT. Translating gives CASLKDDNSPLHF.

This clonotype occurred many times. This chain uses TRBV10-3 with TRBJ2-5, with unresolved D. CDR3 length equals 11 residues. V lost 10 bases and J 2 bases, leaving 8 bases between the germline ends. Germline CDR1 reads ENHRY; CDR2 reads SYGVKD. This chain's CDR3 is CATREQETQYF. The CDR3 nucleotides read TGTGCCACAAGAGAGCAAGAGACCCAGTACTTC.